This TCR beta chain was identified in a study of shared clonotypes between healthy human individuals. Generated by immunoSEQ multiplex PCR, the TCRdb table keeps only in-frame clones and is missing some. The sample includes roughly 2.2 million clones, 85% to 95% of them seen just once. Germline-derived CDR1 and CDR2 are SGHAT and FQNNGV. CDR3 length: 14 residues. This clonotype was sampled from a man aged 18 to 29 in good health. Some clones in this sample may be carry-over from other donors' samples. V gene TRBV11-2 combines with J gene TRBJ2-5; TRBD1 matches at 7 bases. The J call may be mistaken, given a closer DNA end match to TRBJ2-7. Sequencing was done on a sample of naive CD4+ T cells from PBMCs. Indicated subset: CD45RA+ positively selected. CDR3 sequence: CASSSIQGKNEQYF. The CDR3 region has the DNA TGTGCCAGCAGCTCAATACAGGGGAAGAACGAGCAGTACTTC.